This T cell receptor (beta chain) derives from a study of blood T cell repertoires in COVID-19. Generated by immunoSEQ multiplex PCR, the TCRdb table keeps only in-frame clones and is missing some. The sample consists of about 200,000 clones, 88% of them appearing once. CDR3 length equals 13 residues. Germline-derived CDR1 and CDR2 are SGDLS and YYNGEE. Between the trimmed V and J ends, which lost 0 bases and 4 bases, there was a span of 6 bases. This chain connects TRBV9 to TRBJ2-3; no clear D gene. Input material: peripheral blood. This clonotype was sampled from a man aged 18 to 30 with active or convalescent COVID-19. The CDR3: CASSVGRADTQYF. The CDR3 nucleotides are TGTGCCAGCAGCGTAGGACGGGCAGATACGCAGTATTTT.